The next 20 T cell receptor beta chains were all read from a single sample in a study of T cells in Graves' hyperthyroidism and ophthalmopathy. It was RNA transcripts that yielded the amplified TCR beta CDR3 regions. HTBI primers were the set used in a first-round RT-PCR of the TCR CDR3. A single record per CDR3 protein comes from TCRdb applying MiXCR to the multiplex PCR reads. The profile shows about 210,000 distinct CDR3 sequences, 17% of them singletons. The sequenced sample consisted of blood. These receptors originate from a man aged 45 to 65 with Graves' hyperthyroidism.

This clonotype was seen many times. The rearrangement uses TRBV2 and TRBJ1-6; 7 positions match TRBD1. CDR1 and CDR2 (germline): SNHLY, FYNNEI. CDR3 length: 15 amino acids. V was pared by 6 bases and J by 6 bases, with 8 bases of the junction left unmatched. The CDR3 DNA follows: TGTGCCAGCAGCCGCGGGGACAGACGTAATTCACCCCTCCACTTT. Translated, it gives CASSRGDRRNSPLHF.

The chain employs TRBV20-1 and TRBJ2-7, with TRBD1 matching 7 bases. Germline CDR1 reads DFQATT; CDR2 reads SNEGSKA (reference sequence). The CDR3 runs to 14 residues. The CDR3 loop is CSKEIRQGYGEQYF. DNA of the CDR3: TGCAGCAAAGAGATAAGACAGGGATACGGCGAGCAGTACTTC.

In its sample, this clonotype was seen many times. The rearrangement uses TRBV12-3 or TRBV12-4 and TRBJ2-1; D is perhaps TRBD1 (5 bases). CDR3 size: 15 residues. The germline V and J ends were trimmed by 2 bases and 6 bases, with 14 bases remaining between them. The CDR3 DNA follows: TGTGCCAGCAGTTTATGGCAGGGTATTGGCAATGAGCAGTTCTTC. Its translation: CASSLWQGIGNEQFF.

This clonotype was counted a few times. The chain couples TRBV28 to TRBJ2-6, with D uncertain. V shed 7 bases and J shed 3 bases, with 10 bases lying between them. This CDR3 is 14 amino acids long. The V gene's germline CDR1 is MDHEN and CDR2 SYDVKM. CDR3 bases: TGTGCCAGCAAGCCGGGTGGTGGGGCCAACGTCCTGACTTTC. Its translation: CASKPGGGANVLTF.

This clonotype was recorded many times. V and J are TRBV7-3 and TRBJ2-1, with 14 bases that match TRBD2. Germline V gene sequence: CDR1 SGHTA, CDR2 FQGTGA. The CDR3 runs 16 residues. With 4 bases clipped from V and 9 bases from J, the junction kept 8 bases outside the gene matches. CDR3 in amino acids: CASSSPGLAGVSEQFF. The CDR3 coding sequence is TGTGCCAGCAGCTCTCCGGGACTAGCGGGAGTCAGTGAGCAGTTCTTC. Filled out from reference TRBV7-3 and TRBJ2-1, the complete variable domain reads GAGVSQTPSNKVTEKGKYVELRCDPISGHTALYWYRQSLGQGPEFLIYFQGTGAADDSGLPNDRFFAVRPEGSVSTLKIQRTERGDSAVYLCASSSPGLAGVSEQFFGPGTRLTVL.

This clonotype has at least ten counts. This chain connects TRBV6-2 or TRBV6-3 to TRBJ2-1; D remains unclear. The CDR3 contains 12 residues. Germline values: CDR1 MNHEY, CDR2 SVGEGT. Between the trimmed V and J ends, which lost 0 bases and 10 bases, there was a span of 7 bases. CDR3 DNA sequence: TGTGCCAGCAGTTACTCTCTCCGGGAGCAGTTCTTC. It encodes CASSYSLREQFF.

The chain uses TRBV12-3 or TRBV12-4 and TRBJ1-5; possible D gene TRBD1, 5 bases. Between the trimmed V and J ends, which lost 2 bases and 7 bases, there was a span of 12 bases. This CDR3 contains 14 residues. The CDR3 DNA follows: TGTGCCAGCAGTTTAAAGGGGCAGATACAGCCCCAGCATTTT. Translating gives CASSLKGQIQPQHF.

This clonotype was observed at least ten times. This rearrangement joins TRBV28 to TRBJ2-3; D uncertain. Germline V gives CDR1 MDHEN, CDR2 SYDVKM. V lost 3 bases to trimming and J lost 2 bases, with 12 bases between them. CDR3 length equals 15 residues. CDR3: CASSFEADSTDTQYF. The CDR3 DNA reads TGTGCCAGCAGTTTTGAGGCAGACTCCACAGATACGCAGTATTTT.

The sample holds many counts of this clonotype. V is TRBV24-1 and J is TRBJ2-3, with 9 bases aligning to TRBD2. CDR1 and CDR2 (germline): KGHDR, SFDVKD. V lost 0 bases to trimming and J lost 2 bases; unmatched junction nucleotides: 8. The CDR3 totals 18 residues. The CDR3 loop reads CATSDLGVAGDFTDTQYF. CDR3 DNA: TGTGCCACCAGTGATTTGGGCGTAGCGGGAGACTTCACAGATACGCAGTATTTT.

This clonotype was observed a handful of times. The chain employs TRBV11-3 and TRBJ1-1, with D possibly being TRBD1 (5 bases). Germline CDR1 is SGHNT and CDR2 is YENEEA. Trimming cost V 5 bases and J 1 base, with 11 bases left between them. The CDR3 totals 14 residues. The CDR3 protein is CASSKDGANTEAFF. The DNA of the CDR3 is TGTGCCAGCAGCAAGGATGGGGCGAACACTGAAGCTTTCTTT.

In its sample, this clonotype was seen a few times. The V gene is TRBV5-1, the J gene TRBJ1-5; 7 bases line up with TRBD1. There are 15 residues in the CDR3. Germline V lookup: CDR1 SGHRS, CDR2 YFSETQ. Trimming cost V 4 bases and J 0 bases; bases outside gene matches: 4. CDR3 nucleotides: TGCGCCAGCAGCCTGACAGGGATTAGCAATCAGCCCCAGCATTTT. Protein product: CASSLTGISNQPQHF. The full variable domain, completed using reference TRBV5-1 and TRBJ1-5, is KAGVTQTPRYLIKTRGQQVTLSCSPISGHRSVSWYQQTPGQGLQFLFEYFSETQRNKGNFPGRFSGRQFSNSRSEMNVSTLELGDSALYLCASSLTGISNQPQHFGDGTRLSIL.

This chain uses TRBV6-1 with TRBJ1-4; D call uncertain. The ends were cut back, 5 bases at V and 8 bases at J, with 15 bases in the middle. CDR1 MNHNS and CDR2 SASEGT come from the germline V gene. CDR3 length: 14 amino acids. The CDR3 DNA is TGTGCCAGCAGTCCCGGTGAGGGTTGGGAAAAACTGTTTTTT. Encoded protein: CASSPGEGWEKLFF.

The rearrangement joins TRBV2 to TRBJ1-2; TRBD1 is a possible D gene (5 bases). V dropped 8 bases and J dropped 6 bases, with 16 bases sitting between them. Germline V lookup: CDR1 SNHLY, CDR2 FYNNEI. The CDR3 contains 13 residues. This chain's CDR3 is CASRAGAGNGYTF. The CDR3 DNA reads as TGTGCCAGCCGGGCCGGGGCCGGCAATGGCTACACCTTC.

The sample holds a few counts of this clonotype. The chain combines TRBV27 with TRBJ1-5; no clear D. The CDR3 is 13 residues long. V lost 5 bases and J 4 bases, leaving 9 bases between the germline ends. Germline V gene data show CDR1 as MNHEY and CDR2 as SMNVEV (reference sequence). CDR3 nucleotide sequence: TGTGCCAGCAGTCAAACACAGAATCAGCCCCAGCATTTT. It specifies CASSQTQNQPQHF.

This clonotype was counted at least ten times. This chain uses TRBV7-9 with TRBJ2-7, with 10 bases fitting TRBD2. The CDR3 is 15 amino acids. The ends lost 5 bases at V and 8 bases at J; junction bases unmatched: 12. Per the germline V gene, CDR1 is SEHNR and CDR2 is FQNEAQ (reference sequence). CDR3 bases: TGTGCCAGCAGCGGGGCCCTAGCGGGAGACGGTCAGCAGTACTTC. Translating gives CASSGALAGDGQQYF.

In this sample, this clonotype turned up many times. The chain couples TRBV13 to TRBJ1-2; D not certain. V dropped 4 bases and J dropped 4 bases, with 16 bases sitting between them. Germline loops: CDR1 PRHDT, CDR2 FYEKMQ (reference sequence). The CDR3 consists of 15 residues. The CDR3: CASSSTRLASYGYTF. CDR3 bases: TGTGCCAGCAGCTCCACCAGGTTGGCCTCCTATGGCTACACCTTC.

This clonotype has at least ten counts. The V call is TRBV7-9, the J call TRBJ2-7; the D is unclear. Trimming shortened V by 3 bases and J by 3 bases, and 12 bases separated the two germline ends. The germline CDR1 and CDR2 sequences are SEHNR and FQNEAQ (reference sequence). CDR3 length: 14 residues. The CDR3 region is CASSFGQVGYEQYF. The CDR3 nucleotides read TGTGCCAGCAGCTTCGGGCAAGTAGGCTACGAGCAGTACTTC. Full variable domain (remainder filled in from reference TRBV7-9 and TRBJ2-7): DTGVSQNPRHKITKRGQNVTFRCDPISEHNRLYWYRQTLGQGPEFLTYFQNEAQLEKSRLLSDRFSAERPKGSFSTLEIQRTEQGDSAMYLCASSFGQVGYEQYFGPGTRLTVT.

The chain combines TRBV29-1 with TRBJ1-2; D is undetermined. Germline loops: CDR1 SQVTM, CDR2 ANQGSEA. V lost 0 bases, J lost 4 bases, and 15 bases lay in between. The CDR3 totals 15 residues. In DNA, the CDR3 is TGCAGCGTTGAAGATCGCCGGAGGGTTGGCTATGGCTACACCTTC. Translation: CSVEDRRRVGYGYTF.

This clonotype was recorded a few times. The chain joins TRBV15 to TRBJ2-1; D is perhaps TRBD2 (5 bases). This CDR3 has 18 residues. Germline CDR1 and CDR2: LNHNV and YYDKDF (reference sequence). V lost 0 bases, J lost 1 base, and 16 bases lay in between. The CDR3 reads CATSRDLGSGLSYNEQFF. CDR3 DNA sequence: TGTGCCACCAGCAGAGATTTAGGCAGCGGACTGTCCTACAATGAGCAGTTCTTC.

J is TRBJ1-5 and V is TRBV6-1, with 10 bases matching TRBD1. Germline-derived CDR1 and CDR2 are MNHNS and SASEGT. V lost 3 bases to trimming and J lost 8 bases; unmatched junction nucleotides: 7. This CDR3 region has 15 residues. CDR3 amino acids: CASSEYGTGVKPQHF. Here the CDR3 DNA reads TGTGCCAGCAGTGAGTATGGGACAGGGGTGAAGCCCCAGCATTTT.